Listed here are 15 T cell receptor beta chains from one sample, sequenced in a study of blood T cell repertoires in COVID-19. The method was immunoSEQ multiplex PCR; TCRdb's version includes in-frame clones alone and lacks a portion of them. This repertoire shows 90,000 to 120,000 clones, more than 70% found once; its top ten account for about 4%. The sample comprised peripheral blood. These TCRs come from a human donor in a cohort sampled during active COVID-19.

This sequence joins TRBV2 and TRBJ2-3, with 8 bases fitting TRBD2. V shed 9 bases and J 2 bases; nucleotides not matched to a gene: 4. Germline V gives CDR1 SNHLY, CDR2 FYNNEI. This CDR3 contains 13 residues. The CDR3 is CARVAGPTDTQYF. The CDR3 nucleotides are TGTGCCAGAGTAGCGGGGCCCACAGATACGCAGTATTTT. The whole variable domain, remainder taken from reference TRBV2 and TRBJ2-3, is EPEVTQTPSHQVTQMGQEVILRCVPISNHLYFYWYRQILGQKVEFLVSFYNNEISEKSEIFDDQFSVERPDGSNFTLKIRSTKLEDSAMYFCARVAGPTDTQYFGPGTRLTVL.

The CDR3 DNA reads as TGTGCCACCAGTGATTTTGGCGGGGGGATACACTATGAGCAGTTCTTC. It specifies CATSDFGGGIHYEQFF. The J gene is TRBJ2-1, the V gene TRBV24-1; 8 positions agree with TRBD2. CDR3 length: 16 amino acids. Germline V CDR1 and CDR2: KGHDR, SFDVKD. V was clipped by 1 base and J by 8 bases; unmatched bases: 9.

This sequence joins TRBV5-3 and TRBJ1-1; no clear D. TRBV5-3 is an open reading frame, and its role is uncertain. V lost 1 base to trimming and J lost 11 bases, with 9 bases between them. The CDR3 has 11 residues. CDR3 region: CARSLTVWAFF. The CDR3, as DNA: TGTGCCAGAAGCTTGACAGTCTGGGCTTTCTTT.

The rearrangement links TRBV27 to TRBJ2-1, with 7 bases lining up with TRBD2. Trimming took 8 bases from V and 1 from J; bases not matched to a gene: 5. The CDR3 covers 14 residues. Per germline, CDR1 MNHEY and CDR2 SMNVEV (reference sequence). CDR3 region: CASRTGGSYNEQFF. The CDR3 DNA follows: TGTGCCAGCCGCACGGGAGGTTCCTACAATGAGCAGTTCTTC.

The chain uses TRBV6-6 and TRBJ2-5; TRBD2 matches 7 bases. This CDR3 comprises 14 residues. Germline loops: CDR1 MNHNY, CDR2 SVGAGI (reference sequence). The J segment lost 5 bases and the V segment lost 7 bases, leaving 10 bases of the junction unmatched. The DNA for the CDR3 is TGTGCCAGCACCCACCCGGGGGGAGGTGAGACCCAGTACTTC. This sequence encodes CASTHPGGGETQYF.

The chain links TRBV6-2 or TRBV6-3 to TRBJ2-7; tentative D call: TRBD2 (5 bases). Germline V CDR1 and CDR2: MNHEY, SVGEGT. This CDR3 comprises 14 residues. The germline V and J ends were trimmed by 0 bases and 2 bases, with 8 bases remaining between them. Here the CDR3 DNA reads TGTGCCAGCAGTTACTCGATGGGAGCCTACGAGCAGTACTTC. Protein product: CASSYSMGAYEQYF.

This CDR3 is CASSLALRGRGGETDTQYF. The CDR3 region has the DNA TGTGCCAGCAGCCTCGCCCTGCGCGGGAGGGGGGGTGAAACAGATACGCAGTATTTT. The chain uses TRBV7-3 and TRBJ2-3; 9 bases line up with TRBD2. The CDR3 sequence is 19 residues long. With V trimmed by 5 bases and J by 3 bases, 18 bases remained unmatched. CDR1 SGHTA and CDR2 FQGTGA come from the germline V gene.

The chain links TRBV6-2 or TRBV6-3 to TRBJ2-7; D could derive from TRBD1 or TRBD2 (5 bases each). CDR1 is MNHEY, CDR2 SVGEGT, per germline. CDR3 length equals 14 residues. V lost 8 bases, J lost 4 bases, and 18 bases lay in between. CDR3 sequence (DNA): TGTGCCAGCCGCCAGGGAGTCGGGCCATACGAGCAGTACTTC. It codes for CASRQGVGPYEQYF.

The chain recombines TRBV19 with TRBJ2-3; 9 bases fit TRBD2. This CDR3 spans 13 amino acids. J was trimmed by 4 bases and V by 7 bases; bases with no gene match: 3. Germline CDR1 is LNHDA and CDR2 is SQIVND (reference sequence). DNA for the CDR3: TGTGCCAGTAATAGCGGGAGAGCAGATACGCAGTATTTT. Amino acid sequence: CASNSGRADTQYF.

This rearrangement joins TRBV6-5 to TRBJ1-3; D remains ambiguous. Germline loops: CDR1 MNHEY, CDR2 SVGAGI. V shed 4 bases and J shed 0 bases, with 10 bases lying between them. This CDR3 has 15 amino acids. The CDR3 loop reads CASSSGGNSGNTIYF. DNA of the CDR3: TGTGCCAGCAGTTCTGGAGGCAACTCTGGAAACACCATATATTTT.

This clone has only one observation. The chain recombines TRBV25-1 with TRBJ2-1; D unresolved. CDR3 length: 11 amino acids. Germline V gene data show CDR1 as MGHDK and CDR2 as SYGVNS. With 1 base removed from V and 8 bases from J, the gap between germline ends came to 3 bases. This chain's CDR3 is CASSESYEQFF. Written as DNA, the CDR3 is TGTGCCAGCAGTGAATCATATGAGCAGTTCTTC.

The chain links TRBV5-4 to TRBJ2-1, with 11 positions matching TRBD2. This CDR3 is built from 18 residues. Germline assignment: CDR1 SGHNT and CDR2 YYREEE (reference sequence). After removal of 5 bases from V and 3 bases from J, the junction contained 13 bases not matched to a gene. The CDR3, as DNA: TGTGCCAGCAGTCCGTCACTAGCGGGAGTGGGGGTCTACAATGAGCAGTTCTTC. Translation gives CASSPSLAGVGVYNEQFF. The full variable domain, in which reference TRBV5-4 and TRBJ2-1 provide the parts outside the CDR3, is ETGVTQSPTHLIKTRGQQVTLRCSSQSGHNTVSWYQQALGQGPQFIFQYYREEENGRGNFPPRFSGLQFPNYSSELNVNALELDDSALYLCASSPSLAGVGVYNEQFFGPGTRLTVL.

The chain links TRBV4-3 to TRBJ2-5; D not resolved. Deletions cut 4 bases from V and 5 bases from J, with 14 bases between. CDR3 length: 14 amino acids. CDR1 and CDR2 (germline): LGHNA, YSLEER. The chain's CDR3 is CASSPGVRRETQYF. The CDR3 bases are TGCGCCAGCAGCCCAGGTGTCCGACGGGAGACCCAGTACTTC.

In its sample, this clone was seen once. The chain combines TRBV19 with TRBJ1-5, with unresolved D. CDR1 is LNHDA and CDR2 is SQIVND in the germline V gene (reference sequence). V was cut by 5 bases and J by 0 bases, with 11 bases left in between. The CDR3 has 15 amino acids. CDR3 nucleotides: TGTGCCAGTAGTGTTAGCTTTTATAGCAATCAGCCCCAGCATTTT. Amino acid sequence: CASSVSFYSNQPQHF.

The chain is built from TRBV6-2 or TRBV6-3 and TRBJ2-2; 10 bases map to TRBD2. The CDR3 is 16 amino acids. The germline CDR1 and CDR2 sequences are MNHEY and SVGEGT. V lost 0 bases and J lost 5; bases outside the gene matches: 3. CDR3 sequence reads: CASSYSSGRWTGELFF. The CDR3 coding sequence is TGTGCCAGCAGTTACTCTAGCGGGAGGTGGACCGGGGAGCTGTTTTTT.